These T cell receptor beta chains were read from a single sample in a study of OX40 agonist ivuxolimab in advanced cancers. Clones were sequenced by immunoSEQ multiplex PCR, and TCRdb holds only the in-frame ones, with some missing. The sample includes 45,000 to 55,000 clones, under 95% of them seen just once. The material was CD4+ or CD8+ T cells sorted from blood, obtained in a trial of the OX40 agonist ivuxolimab. The receptor set was obtained from an adult with an advanced solid tumor such as melanoma, head and neck, liver or kidney cancer. Both conserved end residues are part of each CDR3. The order of the fields is V gene, CDR3 protein.

v_gene: TRBV10-2
CDR3aa: CASSDLGQGYEQYF

v_gene: TRBV19
CDR3aa: CASSIGGGAYEQYF

v_gene: TRBV6-6
CDR3aa: CASSSWTGGAEGYTF

v_gene: TRBV6-1
CDR3aa: CASSLQVNTEAFF

v_gene: TRBV20-1
CDR3aa: CSATGREEQYF

v_gene: TRBV7-3
CDR3aa: CASSLEQYF

v_gene: TRBV21-1
CDR3aa: CASSKALVAGAGNTIYF

v_gene: TRBV7-9
CDR3aa: CASSLDDQPQHF

v_gene: TRBV23-1
CDR3aa: CASRDSPVWFTQYF

v_gene: TRBV11-3
CDR3aa: CASSLGGGPYEQYF

v_gene: TRBV7-9
CDR3aa: CASSLTDYGYTF

v_gene: TRBV7-2
CDR3aa: CASSLASAAYSNQPQHF

v_gene: TRBV7-9
CDR3aa: CASSLVGSDEKLFF

v_gene: TRBV6-6
CDR3aa: CASSSQGTDEKLFF

v_gene: TRBV5-8
CDR3aa: CASSRGGATNEKLFF

v_gene: TRBV4-1
CDR3aa: CASSQGGLREATYEQYF

v_gene: TRBV5-1
CDR3aa: CASSPLAGAYNEQFF

v_gene: TRBV19
CDR3aa: CASRASGTSVREQYF

v_gene: TRBV11-2
CDR3aa: CASSLVEAEQFF

v_gene: TRBV14
CDR3aa: CASSQDGPFINTEAFF

v_gene: TRBV28
CDR3aa: CASSSIRTGGLLNTEAFF

v_gene: TRBV29-1
CDR3aa: CSVEIGQGYEQYF

v_gene: TRBV5-3
CDR3aa: CARSFGAPRTLHF

v_gene: TRBV2
CDR3aa: CASSEVVGGPAVPSYTF

v_gene: TRBV9
CDR3aa: CASSVEGFDEQYF

v_gene: TRBV10-1
CDR3aa: CASSIPTIAQSRANVLTF